Listed below are T cell receptor beta chains from one sample, sequenced in a study of a mutant IDH1 vaccine in newly diagnosed glioma. No antigens are known for them. Data came from immunoSEQ multiplex PCR; TCRdb stores just in-frame clones and leaves some out. Found here are about 54,000 clones, about 80% of them singletons; the top ten hold 3% to 3.5%. The sequencing used PBMCs, collected from a glioma patient whose treatment included an IDH1 peptide vaccine. The receptor source for this set is a man in his thirties or forties with glioma. Both conserved end residues are trimmed from each CDR3. Each record gives: V gene, CDR3 protein.

TRBV5-4	ASSWGQGASVEQF
TRBV5-4	ASSLGSRGNYGYT
TRBV15	ATSREAGDNEQF
TRBV6-5	ASSRDRAFANVLT
TRBV5-4	ASSSPLLGETQY
TRBV7-2	ATRDSLGEKLF
TRBV11-3	ASSRTGGTEAF
TRBV6-6	ASTSRDRVIQPQH
TRBV4-2	ASSQGLAVQETQY
TRBV18	ASSPVGPQNEKLF
TRBV7-9	ASSLYIWGEAGNTIY
TRBV4-1	ASSHRTLPPNEKLF
TRBV30	AWSENRLGGATQY
TRBV7-9	ASSARDSGTDTQY